These 20 T cell receptor beta chains were all obtained from the same sample, sequenced in a study of cytomegalovirus exposure and HLA in healthy donors. Researchers ran the PCR with 60 Vbeta and 13 Jbeta primers. Using immunoSEQ multiplex PCR, the repertoire was profiled, and TCRdb retains in-frame clones only, with some absent. The top ten clones hold around 6.3% of a sample with tens of thousands of clones, about 60% of them seen once. Sequencing was performed on PBMCs. These receptors were taken from a woman in her twenties or thirties in good health and CMV-seronegative.

The V call is TRBV2, the J call TRBJ1-4; a weak D match, TRBD1 (6 bases). The CDR3 loop spans 15 amino acids. Trimming pared 6 bases from V and 7 bases from J, leaving 18 bases between. Germline assignment: CDR1 SNHLY and CDR2 FYNNEI. This chain's CDR3 is CASRGTGTKVEKLFF. For the CDR3, the DNA is TGTGCCAGCAGAGGTACCGGGACAAAGGTTGAAAAACTGTTTTTT.

V is TRBV19 and J is TRBJ2-6; D gene unclear. V lost 7 bases and J lost 0, with 10 bases in between. The germline CDR1 and CDR2 sequences are LNHDA and SQIVND (reference sequence). The length of the CDR3 is 15 residues. DNA of the CDR3: TGTGCCAGTATTAGCCCCAGCTCTGGGGCCAACGTCCTGACTTTC. It encodes CASISPSSGANVLTF. Based on the CDR3 plus reference TRBV19 and TRBJ2-6, the full variable domain is DGGITQSPKYLFRKEGQNVTLSCEQNLNHDAMYWYRQDPGQGLRLIYYSQIVNDFQKGDIAEGYSVSREKKESFPLTVTSAQKNPTAFYLCASISPSSGANVLTFGAGSRLTVL.

This sequence joins TRBV7-9 and TRBJ2-7; unclear D gene. This CDR3 has 12 amino acids. V was trimmed by 5 bases and J by 0 bases, leaving 5 bases between them. The V gene's germline CDR1 is SEHNR and CDR2 FQNEAQ (reference sequence). Here the CDR3 reads CASSANSYEQYF. The CDR3 DNA is TGTGCCAGCAGCGCGAACTCCTACGAGCAGTACTTC.

This chain links TRBV5-4 with TRBJ2-3; D possibly corresponds to TRBD2 (5 bases). CDR1 and CDR2 from the germline V gene are SGHNT and YYREEE (reference sequence). This CDR3 has 16 amino acids. Trimming removed 7 bases at V and 0 bases at J, with 18 bases between. The CDR3 region is CASQPRTLLSTDTQYF. For the CDR3, the DNA is TGTGCCAGCCAACCCCGGACTCTACTAAGCACAGATACGCAGTATTTT.

The count of this clone is one. The rearrangement links TRBV5-4 to TRBJ2-5; weak D call: TRBD2 (6 bases). Germline CDR1 and CDR2: SGHNT and YYREEE (reference sequence). Between the trimmed V and J ends, which lost 0 bases and 3 bases, there was a span of 12 bases. The CDR3 runs 15 residues. CDR3 residues: CASSLGRDGKETQYF. CDR3 bases: TGTGCCAGCAGCTTGGGGCGGGACGGGAAAGAGACCCAGTACTTC. Looking up the rest from reference TRBV5-4 and TRBJ2-5 gives the full variable domain: ETGVTQSPTHLIKTRGQQVTLRCSSQSGHNTVSWYQQALGQGPQFIFQYYREEENGRGNFPPRFSGLQFPNYSSELNVNALELDDSALYLCASSLGRDGKETQYFGPGTRLLVL.

Of note for this clone: Other DNA sequences in this specimen translate into the identical CDR3. This CDR3 is CASSLGLQETQYF. CDR3 sequence (DNA): TGCGCCAGCAGCTTGGGGCTTCAAGAGACCCAGTACTTC. V usage is TRBV5-1 and J usage is TRBJ2-5; D is ambiguous. V lost 0 bases to trimming and J lost 2 bases, with 5 bases between them. Germline V lookup: CDR1 SGHRS, CDR2 YFSETQ. The CDR3 runs 13 residues. Supplemented by reference TRBV5-1 and TRBJ2-5, the full variable domain reads KAGVTQTPRYLIKTRGQQVTLSCSPISGHRSVSWYQQTPGQGLQFLFEYFSETQRNKGNFPGRFSGRQFSNSRSEMNVSTLELGDSALYLCASSLGLQETQYFGPGTRLLVL.

This clone has a count of ten or more. Distinct nucleotide sequences in the sample also encode this CDR3. The chain uses TRBV6-5 and TRBJ1-1; perhaps TRBD1 as D (5 bases). Germline V CDR1 and CDR2: MNHEY, SVGAGI. The CDR3 extends over 14 amino acids. V shed 0 bases and J shed 3 bases, with 8 bases lying between them. CDR3 bases: TGTGCCAGCAGTTACTCTTCGGGGGACACTGAAGCTTTCTTT. Its translation: CASSYSSGDTEAFF.

The V gene is TRBV11-2, the J gene TRBJ2-1; D is possibly TRBD2 (5 bases). Between the trimmed V and J ends, which lost 5 bases and 3 bases, there was a span of 11 bases. The CDR3 spans 14 residues. CDR1 and CDR2 (germline): SGHAT, FQNNGV. CDR3 in amino acids: CASSEAVNYNEQFF. Here the CDR3 DNA reads TGTGCCAGCAGCGAAGCGGTAAACTACAATGAGCAGTTCTTC.

This rearrangement joins TRBV14 to TRBJ1-2; 9 bases fit TRBD1. The CDR3 loop spans 16 amino acids. Germline V gives CDR1 SGHDN, CDR2 FVKESK. J lost 4 bases, V lost 1 base, and 7 bases had no gene match. CDR3 sequence (DNA): TGTGCCAGCAGCCAAGTCCGGGACAGGGTCCTCTATGGCTACACCTTC. Protein product: CASSQVRDRVLYGYTF.

The chain joins TRBV9 to TRBJ1-1, with 8 bases aligning to TRBD1. This CDR3 spans 15 amino acids. Germline CDR1 reads SGDLS; CDR2 reads YYNGEE. Unmatched junction bases numbered 12, after V lost 3 bases and J lost 8 bases. CDR3 in amino acids: CASSATTLTGAEAFF. The CDR3 bases are TGTGCCAGCAGCGCTACCACATTGACAGGGGCGGAAGCTTTCTTT.

V is TRBV19 and J is TRBJ2-5; 7 bases match TRBD2. The V and J ends lost 5 bases and 4 bases, in that order; junction bases with no gene match: 7. CDR3 length: 14 amino acids. CDR1 is LNHDA and CDR2 is SQIVND in the germline V gene (reference sequence). CDR3 bases: TGTGCCAGTAGTCCTGGTTCGGGAGGAGAGACCCAGTACTTC. It specifies CASSPGSGGETQYF. Filled out from reference TRBV19 and TRBJ2-5, the complete variable domain reads DGGITQSPKYLFRKEGQNVTLSCEQNLNHDAMYWYRQDPGQGLRLIYYSQIVNDFQKGDIAEGYSVSREKKESFPLTVTSAQKNPTAFYLCASSPGSGGETQYFGPGTRLLVL.

This chain links TRBV19 with TRBJ1-5; D is undetermined. This CDR3 region has 14 residues. Germline V gene data show CDR1 as LNHDA and CDR2 as SQIVND (reference sequence). V gave up 4 bases and J gave up 3 bases, with 10 bases separating them. The CDR3 loop is CASSNGGYNQPQHF. The CDR3 DNA is TGTGCCAGTAGTAACGGAGGGTACAATCAGCCCCAGCATTTT.

The gene calls are TRBV19 and TRBJ2-4; TRBD2 matches 7 bases. V dropped 2 bases and J dropped 6; count of bases not matched to a gene: 7. There are 15 residues in the CDR3. CDR1 is LNHDA and CDR2 is SQIVND in the germline V gene (reference sequence). CDR3 nucleotide sequence: TGTGCCAGTAGTATAAAACTAGCGTTGGGAAACATTCAGTACTTC. Translating gives CASSIKLALGNIQYF.

The V gene is TRBV7-9, the J gene TRBJ1-1; a possible D gene is TRBD1 (6 bases). This CDR3 is built from 15 residues. The germline V gene encodes CDR1 SEHNR and CDR2 FQNEAQ (reference sequence). Trimming removed 5 bases from V and 1 base from J, with 14 bases in between. CDR3 DNA sequence: TGTGCCAGCAGCCGCAACCGGGACACGAACACTGAAGCTTTCTTT. Protein: CASSRNRDTNTEAFF. The full variable domain, rest sourced from reference TRBV7-9 and TRBJ1-1, is DTGVSQNPRHKITKRGQNVTFRCDPISEHNRLYWYRQTLGQGPEFLTYFQNEAQLEKSRLLSDRFSAERPKGSFSTLEIQRTEQGDSAMYLCASSRNRDTNTEAFFGQGTRLTVV.

The chain couples TRBV7-9 to TRBJ1-1; D unclear. Trimming left V 0 bases short and J 0 bases short, with 8 bases between. In germline, CDR1 is SEHNR, CDR2 FQNEAQ (reference sequence). CDR3 size: 15 residues. CDR3 loop: CASSLARLLNTEAFF. In nucleotides, the CDR3 is TGTGCCAGCAGCTTAGCCAGACTGTTGAACACTGAAGCTTTCTTT.

In this sample, this clone turned up a few times. The chain links TRBV5-6 to TRBJ2-7; D not resolved. Germline loops: CDR1 SGHDT, CDR2 YYEEEE. V lost 6 bases and J lost 0, with 13 bases in between. The CDR3 sequence is 14 residues long. For the CDR3, the DNA is TGTGCCAGCATGTCTGGGTGGAGCTCCTACGAGCAGTACTTC. The encoded protein is CASMSGWSSYEQYF.

This clone was observed once. The CDR3 reads CASSSRSNTGELFF. DNA of the CDR3: TGTGCCAGCAGCTCCAGATCCAACACCGGGGAGCTGTTTTTT. This chain joins TRBV11-3 and TRBJ2-2, with D hard to call. Trimming removed 4 bases at V and 2 bases at J, with 8 bases between. Germline CDR1 reads SGHNT; CDR2 reads YENEEA. The CDR3 spans 14 residues. Full variable domain (outside the CDR3, taken from reference TRBV11-3 and TRBJ2-2): EAGVVQSPRYKIIEKKQPVAFWCNPISGHNTLYWYLQNLGQGPELLIRYENEEAVDDSQLPKDRFSAERLKGVDSTLKIQPAELGDSAVYLCASSSRSNTGELFFGEGSRLTVL.

The V call is TRBV18, the J call TRBJ2-7, with a weak D call TRBD1 (6 bases). This CDR3 comprises 14 residues. CDR1 is KGHSH, CDR2 LQKENI, per germline. V lost 5 bases and J lost 5, with 16 bases in between. CDR3 sequence (DNA): TGTGCCAGCTCAACAGGACAGTTTAGGAACGAGCAGTACTTC. Protein sequence: CASSTGQFRNEQYF.

This clone has just one count. V gene TRBV2 combines with J gene TRBJ2-2, with a tentative D call TRBD1 (9 bases). The V end lost 6 bases, the J end lost 2 bases, and 16 bases lay between the germline ends. The length of the CDR3 is 16 residues. The germline CDR1 and CDR2 sequences are SNHLY and FYNNEI. The CDR3 is CASRAGGQGNTGELFF. The CDR3 coding sequence is TGTGCCAGCAGGGCGGGGGGACAGGGAAACACCGGGGAGCTGTTTTTT.

The CDR3 nucleotides read TGTGCCAGCAGCCAAATGGGGCCCACAGATACGCAGTATTTT. Its translation is CASSQMGPTDTQYF. This rearrangement joins TRBV7-9 to TRBJ2-3; D possibly corresponds to TRBD1 (5 bases). CDR1 and CDR2 from the germline V gene are SEHNR and FQNEAQ (reference sequence). The CDR3 contains 14 residues. Trimming removed 5 bases from V and 2 bases from J, with 11 bases in between. Filled out from reference TRBV7-9 and TRBJ2-3, the complete variable domain reads DTGVSQNPRHKITKRGQNVTFRCDPISEHNRLYWYRQTLGQGPEFLTYFQNEAQLEKSRLLSDRFSAERPKGSFSTLEIQRTEQGDSAMYLCASSQMGPTDTQYFGPGTRLTVL.